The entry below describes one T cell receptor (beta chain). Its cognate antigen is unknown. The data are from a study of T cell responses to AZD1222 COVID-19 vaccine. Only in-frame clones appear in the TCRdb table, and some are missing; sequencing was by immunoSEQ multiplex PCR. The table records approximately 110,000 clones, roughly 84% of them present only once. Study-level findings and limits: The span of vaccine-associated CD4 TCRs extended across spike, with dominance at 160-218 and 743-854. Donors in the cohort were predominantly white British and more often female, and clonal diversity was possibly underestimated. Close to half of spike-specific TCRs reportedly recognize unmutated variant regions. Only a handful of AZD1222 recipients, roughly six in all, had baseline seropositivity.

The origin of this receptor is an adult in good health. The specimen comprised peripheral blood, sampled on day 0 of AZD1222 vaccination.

CDR3 region: CASSPKRGGQETQYF. As DNA, the CDR3 is TGTGCCAGCTCACCTAAGCGGGGGGGTCAAGAGACCCAGTACTTC. This sequence joins TRBV18 and TRBJ2-5; the match to TRBD2 covers 10 bases. V lost 3 bases, J lost 2 bases, and 3 bases stayed unmatched. Germline CDR1 and CDR2: KGHSH and LQKENI. The CDR3 has 15 amino acids.